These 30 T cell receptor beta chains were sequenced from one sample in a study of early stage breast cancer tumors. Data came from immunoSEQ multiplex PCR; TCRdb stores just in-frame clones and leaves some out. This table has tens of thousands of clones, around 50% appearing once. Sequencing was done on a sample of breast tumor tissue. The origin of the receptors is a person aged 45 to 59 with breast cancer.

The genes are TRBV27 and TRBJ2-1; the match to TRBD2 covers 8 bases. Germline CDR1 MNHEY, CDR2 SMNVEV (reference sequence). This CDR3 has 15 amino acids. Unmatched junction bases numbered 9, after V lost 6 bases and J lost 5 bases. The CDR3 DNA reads TGTGCCAGCAGGACCGAGCGGGAGCGCCACAATGAGCAGTTCTTC. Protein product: CASRTERERHNEQFF.

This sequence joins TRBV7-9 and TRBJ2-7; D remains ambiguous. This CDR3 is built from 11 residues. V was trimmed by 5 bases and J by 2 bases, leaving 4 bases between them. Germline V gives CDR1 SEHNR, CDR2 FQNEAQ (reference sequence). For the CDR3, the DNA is TGTGCCAGCAGCAAGGCCTACGAGCAGTACTTC. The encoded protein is CASSKAYEQYF.

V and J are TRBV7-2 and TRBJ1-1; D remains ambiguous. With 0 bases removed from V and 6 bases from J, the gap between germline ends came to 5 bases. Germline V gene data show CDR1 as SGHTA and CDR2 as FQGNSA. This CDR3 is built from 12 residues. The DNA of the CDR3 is TGTGCCAGCAGCTTAGCCGGTCCTGAAGCTTTCTTT. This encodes CASSLAGPEAFF.

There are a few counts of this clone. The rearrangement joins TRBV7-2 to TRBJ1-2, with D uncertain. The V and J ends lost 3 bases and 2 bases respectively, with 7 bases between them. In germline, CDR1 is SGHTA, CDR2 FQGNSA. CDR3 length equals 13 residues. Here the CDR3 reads CASSFQQNYGYTF. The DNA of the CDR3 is TGTGCCAGCAGCTTCCAACAGAACTATGGCTACACCTTC. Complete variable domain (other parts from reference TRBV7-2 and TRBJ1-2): GAGVSQSPSNKVTEKGKDVELRCDPISGHTALYWYRQSLGQGLEFLIYFQGNSAPDKSGLPSDRFSAERTGGSVSTLTIQRTQQEDSAVYLCASSFQQNYGYTFGSGTRLTVV.

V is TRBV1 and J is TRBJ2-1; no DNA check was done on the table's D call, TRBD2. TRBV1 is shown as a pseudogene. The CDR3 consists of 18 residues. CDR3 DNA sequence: TGCACCAGCAGCCAAGAAGATAGCGGGAGGTCCTCCTACAATGAGCAGTTCTTC. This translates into CTSSQEDSGRSSYNEQFF.

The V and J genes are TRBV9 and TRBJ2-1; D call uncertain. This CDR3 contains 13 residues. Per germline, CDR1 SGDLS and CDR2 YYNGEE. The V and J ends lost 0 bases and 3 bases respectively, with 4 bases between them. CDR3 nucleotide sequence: TGTGCCAGCAGCGTAGGGAGCTACAATGAGCAGTTCTTC. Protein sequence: CASSVGSYNEQFF.

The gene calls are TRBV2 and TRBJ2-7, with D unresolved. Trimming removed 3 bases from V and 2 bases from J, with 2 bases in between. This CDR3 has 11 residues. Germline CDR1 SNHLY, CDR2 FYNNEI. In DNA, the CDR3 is TGTGCCAGCAGTGACACCTACGAGCAGTACTTC. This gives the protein CASSDTYEQYF.

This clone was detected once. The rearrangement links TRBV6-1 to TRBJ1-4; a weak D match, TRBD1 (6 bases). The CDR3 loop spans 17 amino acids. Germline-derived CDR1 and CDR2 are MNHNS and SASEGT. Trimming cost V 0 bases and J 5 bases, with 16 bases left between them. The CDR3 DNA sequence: TGTGCCAGCAGTGAAGCCCGACAGGTTAAGTGGAATGAAAAACTGTTTTTT. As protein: CASSEARQVKWNEKLFF.

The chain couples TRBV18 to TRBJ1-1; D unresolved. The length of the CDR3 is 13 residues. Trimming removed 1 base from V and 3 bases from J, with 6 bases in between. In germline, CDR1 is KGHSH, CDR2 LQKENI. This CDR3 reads CASSPQVDTEAFF. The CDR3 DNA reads TGTGCCAGCTCACCACAGGTGGACACTGAAGCTTTCTTT.

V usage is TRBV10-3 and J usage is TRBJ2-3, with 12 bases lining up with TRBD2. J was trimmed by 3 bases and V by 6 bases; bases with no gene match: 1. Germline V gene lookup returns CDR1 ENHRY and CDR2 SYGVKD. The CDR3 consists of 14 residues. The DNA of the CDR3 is TGTGCCATCAGGACTAGCGGGAGAACAGATACGCAGTATTTT. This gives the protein CAIRTSGRTDTQYF.

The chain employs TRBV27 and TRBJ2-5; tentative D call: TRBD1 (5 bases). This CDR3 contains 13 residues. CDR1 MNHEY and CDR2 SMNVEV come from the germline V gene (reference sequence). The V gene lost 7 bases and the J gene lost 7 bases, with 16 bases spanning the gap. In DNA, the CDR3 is TGTGCCAGCATGGGGTGGGGCGAGTGGACCCAGTACTTC. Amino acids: CASMGWGEWTQYF.

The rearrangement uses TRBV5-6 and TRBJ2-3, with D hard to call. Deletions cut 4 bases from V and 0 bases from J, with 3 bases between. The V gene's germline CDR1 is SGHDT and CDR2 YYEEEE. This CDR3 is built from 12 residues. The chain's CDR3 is CASSLSTDTQYF. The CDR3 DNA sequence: TGTGCCAGCAGCCTTAGCACAGATACGCAGTATTTT.

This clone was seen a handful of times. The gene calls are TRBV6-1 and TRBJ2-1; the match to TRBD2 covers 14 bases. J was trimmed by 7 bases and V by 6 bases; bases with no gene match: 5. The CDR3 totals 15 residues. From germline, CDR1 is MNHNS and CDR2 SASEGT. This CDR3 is CASRGLAGVINEQFF. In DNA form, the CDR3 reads TGTGCCAGCAGGGGACTAGCGGGAGTGATAAATGAGCAGTTCTTC.

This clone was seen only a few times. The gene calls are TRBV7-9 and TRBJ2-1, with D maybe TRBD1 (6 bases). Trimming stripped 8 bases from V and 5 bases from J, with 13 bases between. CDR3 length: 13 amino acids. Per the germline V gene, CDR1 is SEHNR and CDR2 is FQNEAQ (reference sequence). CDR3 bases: TGTGCCAGCTGCCGGGACATAGACAATGAGCAGTTCTTC. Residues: CASCRDIDNEQFF.

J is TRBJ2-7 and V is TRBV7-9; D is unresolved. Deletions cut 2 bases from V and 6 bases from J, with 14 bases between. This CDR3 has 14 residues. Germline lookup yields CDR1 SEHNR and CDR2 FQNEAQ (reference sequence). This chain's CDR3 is CASSLLASAPEQYF. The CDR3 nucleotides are TGTGCCAGCAGCTTATTGGCCTCCGCCCCCGAGCAGTACTTC.

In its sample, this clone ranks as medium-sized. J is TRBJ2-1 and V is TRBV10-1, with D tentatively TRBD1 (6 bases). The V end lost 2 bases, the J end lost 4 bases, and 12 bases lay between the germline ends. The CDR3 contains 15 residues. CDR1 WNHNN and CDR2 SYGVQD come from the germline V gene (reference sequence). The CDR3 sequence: CASSEEIDRYNEQFF. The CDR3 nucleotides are TGCGCCAGCAGTGAGGAGATCGACAGGTACAATGAGCAGTTCTTC.

The CDR3 nucleotides read TGCGCCAGCAGCTTCGCAGCTAACTATGGCTACACCTTC. Protein sequence: CASSFAANYGYTF. This chain uses TRBV5-1 with TRBJ1-2; D unresolved. Germline lookup yields CDR1 SGHRS and CDR2 YFSETQ. V lost 2 bases and J 0 bases, leaving 5 bases between the germline ends. This CDR3 contains 13 residues.

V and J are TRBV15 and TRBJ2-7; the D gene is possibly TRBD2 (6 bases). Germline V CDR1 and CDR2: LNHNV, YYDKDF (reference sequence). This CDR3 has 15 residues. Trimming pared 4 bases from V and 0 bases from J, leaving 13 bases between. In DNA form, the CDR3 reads TGTGCCACCAGCACTGAGCGGGTCTACTCCTACGAGCAGTACTTC. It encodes CATSTERVYSYEQYF.

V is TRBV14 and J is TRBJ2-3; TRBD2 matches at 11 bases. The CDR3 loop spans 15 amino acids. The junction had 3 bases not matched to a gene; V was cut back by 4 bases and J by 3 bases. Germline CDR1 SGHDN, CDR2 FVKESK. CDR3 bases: TGTGCCAGCAGCCGCCCTAGCGGGAGGACAGATACGCAGTATTTT. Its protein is CASSRPSGRTDTQYF. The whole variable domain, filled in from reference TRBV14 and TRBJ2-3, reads EAGVTQFPSHSVIEKGQTVTLRCDPISGHDNLYWYRRVMGKEIKFLLHFVKESKQDESGMPNNRFLAERTGGTYSTLKVQPAELEDSGVYFCASSRPSGRTDTQYFGPGTRLTVL.

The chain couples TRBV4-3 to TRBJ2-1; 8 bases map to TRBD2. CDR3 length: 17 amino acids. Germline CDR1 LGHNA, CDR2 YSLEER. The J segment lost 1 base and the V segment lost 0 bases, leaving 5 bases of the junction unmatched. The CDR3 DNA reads TGCGCCAGCAGCCAAGATCAAACTAGCGGTTCCTACAATGAGCAGTTCTTC. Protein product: CASSQDQTSGSYNEQFF.

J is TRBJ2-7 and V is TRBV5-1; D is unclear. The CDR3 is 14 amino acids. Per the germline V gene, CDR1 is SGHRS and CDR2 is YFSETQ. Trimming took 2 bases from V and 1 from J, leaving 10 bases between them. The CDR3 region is CASSFSGISYEQYF. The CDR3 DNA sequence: TGCGCCAGCAGCTTTTCAGGTATTTCCTACGAGCAGTACTTC.

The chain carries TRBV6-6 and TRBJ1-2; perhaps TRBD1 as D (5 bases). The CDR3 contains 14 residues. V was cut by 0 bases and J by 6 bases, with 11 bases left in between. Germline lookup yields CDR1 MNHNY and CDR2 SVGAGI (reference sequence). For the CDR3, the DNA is TGTGCCAGCAGTTACTCGGCGGGGGACGATGGCTACACCTTC. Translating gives CASSYSAGDDGYTF.

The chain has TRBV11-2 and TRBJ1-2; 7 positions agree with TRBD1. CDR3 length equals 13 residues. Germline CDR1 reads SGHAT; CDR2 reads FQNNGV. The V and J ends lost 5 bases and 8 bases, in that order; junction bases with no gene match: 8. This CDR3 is CASSAQGTSGYTF. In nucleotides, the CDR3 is TGTGCCAGCAGCGCACAGGGGACCTCGGGCTACACCTTC. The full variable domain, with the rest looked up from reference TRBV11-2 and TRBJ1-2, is EAGVAQSPRYKIIEKRQSVAFWCNPISGHATLYWYQQILGQGPKLLIQFQNNGVVDDSQLPKDRFSAERLKGVDSTLKIQPAKLEDSAVYLCASSAQGTSGYTFGSGTRLTVV.

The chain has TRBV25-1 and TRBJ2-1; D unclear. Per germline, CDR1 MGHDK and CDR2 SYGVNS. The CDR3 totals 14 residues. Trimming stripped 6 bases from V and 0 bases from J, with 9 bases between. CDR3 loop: CASRTEGSYNEQFF. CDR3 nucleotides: TGTGCCAGCAGAACAGAAGGCTCCTACAATGAGCAGTTCTTC.

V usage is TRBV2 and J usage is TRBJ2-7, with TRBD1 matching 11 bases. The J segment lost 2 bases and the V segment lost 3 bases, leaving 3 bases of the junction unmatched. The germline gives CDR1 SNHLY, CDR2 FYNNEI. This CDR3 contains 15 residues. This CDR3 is CASSDPGQGAYEQYF. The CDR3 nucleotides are TGTGCCAGCAGTGATCCGGGACAGGGGGCCTACGAGCAGTACTTC. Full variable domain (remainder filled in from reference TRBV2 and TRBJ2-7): EPEVTQTPSHQVTQMGQEVILRCVPISNHLYFYWYRQILGQKVEFLVSFYNNEISEKSEIFDDQFSVERPDGSNFTLKIRSTKLEDSAMYFCASSDPGQGAYEQYFGPGTRLTVT.

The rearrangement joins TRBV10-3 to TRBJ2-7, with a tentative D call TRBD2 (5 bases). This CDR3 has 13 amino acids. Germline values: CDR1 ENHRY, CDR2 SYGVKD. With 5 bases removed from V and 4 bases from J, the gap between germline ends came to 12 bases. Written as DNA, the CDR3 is TGTGCCATCAGTAAGACTACAACGTACGAGCAGTACTTC. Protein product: CAISKTTTYEQYF.

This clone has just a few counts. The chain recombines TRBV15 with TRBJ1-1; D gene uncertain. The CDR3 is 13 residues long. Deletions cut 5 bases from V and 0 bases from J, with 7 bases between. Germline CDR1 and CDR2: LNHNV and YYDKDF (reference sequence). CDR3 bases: TGTGCCACCAGCCCGGGGATGAACACTGAAGCTTTCTTT. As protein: CATSPGMNTEAFF.

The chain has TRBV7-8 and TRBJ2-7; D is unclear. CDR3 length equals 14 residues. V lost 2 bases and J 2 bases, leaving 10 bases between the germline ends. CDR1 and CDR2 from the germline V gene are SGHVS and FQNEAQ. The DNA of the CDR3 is TGTGCCAGCAGCTTAATGGGGAACCCCTACGAGCAGTACTTC. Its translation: CASSLMGNPYEQYF.

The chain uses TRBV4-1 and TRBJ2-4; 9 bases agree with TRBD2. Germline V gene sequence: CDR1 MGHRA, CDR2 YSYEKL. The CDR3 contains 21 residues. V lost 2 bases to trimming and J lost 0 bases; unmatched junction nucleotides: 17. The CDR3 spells CASSQSRGLYSGSVAKNIQYF. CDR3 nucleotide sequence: TGCGCCAGCAGCCAATCTAGGGGGCTATATAGCGGGAGCGTAGCCAAAAACATTCAGTACTTC.

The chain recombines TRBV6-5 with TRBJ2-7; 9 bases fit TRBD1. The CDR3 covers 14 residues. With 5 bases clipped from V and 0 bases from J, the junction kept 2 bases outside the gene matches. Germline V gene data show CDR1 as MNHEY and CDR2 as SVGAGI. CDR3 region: CASSPTGGSYEQYF. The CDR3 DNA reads TGTGCCAGCAGTCCGACAGGGGGCTCCTACGAGCAGTACTTC.